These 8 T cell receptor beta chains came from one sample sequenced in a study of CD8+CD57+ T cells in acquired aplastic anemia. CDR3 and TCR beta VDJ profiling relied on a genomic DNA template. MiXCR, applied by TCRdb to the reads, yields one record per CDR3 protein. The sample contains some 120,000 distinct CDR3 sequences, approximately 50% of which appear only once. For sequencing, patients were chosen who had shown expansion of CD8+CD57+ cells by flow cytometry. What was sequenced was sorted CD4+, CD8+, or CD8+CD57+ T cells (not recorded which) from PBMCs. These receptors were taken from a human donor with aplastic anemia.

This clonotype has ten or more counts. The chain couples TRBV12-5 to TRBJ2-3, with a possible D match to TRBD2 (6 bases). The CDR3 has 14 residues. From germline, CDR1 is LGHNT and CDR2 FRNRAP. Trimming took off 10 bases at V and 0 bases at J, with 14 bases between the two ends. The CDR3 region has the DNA TGTGCTACCCTCGGAGGGACCAGCACAGATACGCAGTATTTT. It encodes CATLGGTSTDTQYF.

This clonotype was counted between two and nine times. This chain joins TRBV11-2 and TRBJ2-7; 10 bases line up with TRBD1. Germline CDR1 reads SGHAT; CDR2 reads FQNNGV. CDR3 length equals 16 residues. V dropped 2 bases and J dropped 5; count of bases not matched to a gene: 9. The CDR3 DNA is TGTGCCAGCAGCTTACCCGGGACAGGGACAGGGGACGAGCAGTACTTC. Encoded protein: CASSLPGTGTGDEQYF.

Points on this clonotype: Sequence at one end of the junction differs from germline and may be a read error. This CDR3 reads CAWSWPPNTETFF. Written as DNA, the CDR3 is TGTGCCTGGAGTTGGCCGCCGAACACTGAAACTTTCTTT. The chain carries TRBV30 and TRBJ1-1; no reliable D call. This CDR3 has 13 residues. CDR1 and CDR2 from the germline V gene are GTSNPN and SVGIG (reference sequence). The full variable domain, rest sourced from reference TRBV30 and TRBJ1-1, is SQTIHQWPATLVQPVGSPLSLECTVEGTSNPNLYWYRQAAGRGLQLLFYSVGIGQISSEVPQNLSASRPQDRQFILSSKKLLLSDSGFYLCAWSWPPNTETFFGQGTRLTVV.

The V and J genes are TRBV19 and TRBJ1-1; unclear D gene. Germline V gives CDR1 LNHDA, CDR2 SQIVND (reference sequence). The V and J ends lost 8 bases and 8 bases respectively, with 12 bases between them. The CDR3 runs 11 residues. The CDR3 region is CASFRHSEAFF. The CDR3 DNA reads TGTGCCAGTTTTCGGCACTCCGAAGCTTTCTTT.

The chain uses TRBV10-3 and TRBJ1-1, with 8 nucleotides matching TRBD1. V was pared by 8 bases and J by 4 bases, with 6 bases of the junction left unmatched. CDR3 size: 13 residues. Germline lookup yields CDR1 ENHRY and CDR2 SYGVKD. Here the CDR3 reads CAIGYDRGTEAFF. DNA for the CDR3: TGTGCCATCGGTTACGACAGGGGCACTGAAGCTTTCTTT.

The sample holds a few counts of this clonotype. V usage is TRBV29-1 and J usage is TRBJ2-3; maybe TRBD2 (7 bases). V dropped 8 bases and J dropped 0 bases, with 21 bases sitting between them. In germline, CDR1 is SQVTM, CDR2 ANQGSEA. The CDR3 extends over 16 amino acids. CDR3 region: CSLARSGGLSTDTQYF. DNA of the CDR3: TGCAGCTTAGCGCGGTCGGGGGGCCTTAGCACAGATACGCAGTATTTT.

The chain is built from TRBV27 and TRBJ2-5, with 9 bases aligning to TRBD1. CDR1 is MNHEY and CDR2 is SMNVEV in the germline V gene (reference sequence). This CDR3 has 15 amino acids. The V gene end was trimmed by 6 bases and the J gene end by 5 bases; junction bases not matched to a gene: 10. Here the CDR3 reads CASSQAQGARETQYF. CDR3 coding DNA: TGTGCCAGCAGCCAAGCACAGGGGGCGAGGGAGACCCAGTACTTC.

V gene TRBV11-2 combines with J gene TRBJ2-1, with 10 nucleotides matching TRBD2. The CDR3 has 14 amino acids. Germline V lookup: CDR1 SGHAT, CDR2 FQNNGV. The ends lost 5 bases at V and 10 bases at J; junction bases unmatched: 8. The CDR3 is CASSQGLAGEEQFF. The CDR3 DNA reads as TGTGCCAGCAGCCAGGGTCTAGCGGGAGAGGAGCAGTTCTTC.